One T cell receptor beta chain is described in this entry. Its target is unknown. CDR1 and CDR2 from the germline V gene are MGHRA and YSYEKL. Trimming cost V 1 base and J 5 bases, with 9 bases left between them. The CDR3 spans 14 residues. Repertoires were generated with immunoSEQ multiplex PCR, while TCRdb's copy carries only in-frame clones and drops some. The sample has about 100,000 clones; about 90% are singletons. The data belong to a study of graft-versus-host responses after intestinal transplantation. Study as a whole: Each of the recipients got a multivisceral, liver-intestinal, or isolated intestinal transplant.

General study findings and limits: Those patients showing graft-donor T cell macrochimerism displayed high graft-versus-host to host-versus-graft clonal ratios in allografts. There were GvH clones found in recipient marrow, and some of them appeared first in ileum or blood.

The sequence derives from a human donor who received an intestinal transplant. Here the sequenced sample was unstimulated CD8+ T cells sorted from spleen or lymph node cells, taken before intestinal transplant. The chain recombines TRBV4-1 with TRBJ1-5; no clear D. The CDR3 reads CASSQGAGYQPQHF. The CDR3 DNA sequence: TGCGCCAGCAGCCAAGGGGCCGGGTATCAGCCCCAGCATTTT.